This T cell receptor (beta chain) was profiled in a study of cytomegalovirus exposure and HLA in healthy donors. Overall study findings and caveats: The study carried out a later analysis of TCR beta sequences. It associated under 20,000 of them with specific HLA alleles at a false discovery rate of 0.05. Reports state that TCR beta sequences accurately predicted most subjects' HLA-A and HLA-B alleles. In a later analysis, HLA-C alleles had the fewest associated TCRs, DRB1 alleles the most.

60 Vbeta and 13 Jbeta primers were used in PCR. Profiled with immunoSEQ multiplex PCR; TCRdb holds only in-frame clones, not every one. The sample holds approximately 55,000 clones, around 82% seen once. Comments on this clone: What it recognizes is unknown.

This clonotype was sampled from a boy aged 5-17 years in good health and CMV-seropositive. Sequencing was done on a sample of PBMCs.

CDR3 coding DNA: TGTGCCAGCAGCTTCGGGGGGGAAGAGACCCAGTACTTC. Its protein is CASSFGGEETQYF. This chain links TRBV7-9 with TRBJ2-5; 8 nucleotides align to TRBD2. The junction had 0 bases not matched to a gene; V was cut back by 3 bases and J by 3 bases. This CDR3 is built from 13 residues. CDR1 is SEHNR, CDR2 FQNEAQ, per germline (reference sequence).